This TCR beta chain comes out of a study of cytomegalovirus exposure and HLA in healthy donors. Study results and limitations: The study designated fewer than 200 TCR beta chains cytomegalovirus-associated. A later analysis reportedly found that, within productive TCRs, an Asian-associated ancestry cluster had fewer N-insertions than the mean observed across the 666 donors. In vitro testing confirmed a few CMV-associated chains as specific for CMV antigens.

PCR amplification relied on 60 Vbeta primers (plus 13 Jbeta primers). Sequenced by immunoSEQ multiplex PCR; TCRdb stores in-frame clones only, minus some. Its table lists 30,000 to 40,000 clones. CDR1 SNHLY and CDR2 FYNNEI come from the germline V gene. Trimming cost V 7 bases and J 0 bases, with 16 bases left between them. The CDR3 contains 17 residues. Worth noting for this clone: Antigen specificity is unknown.

The sequenced sample consisted of PBMCs. This TCR was sampled from a human donor in good health. The V and J genes are TRBV2 and TRBJ2-6; D is possibly TRBD2 (5 bases). This chain's CDR3 is CASKRRQLISGANVLTF. CDR3 in DNA: TGTGCCAGCAAAAGGAGGCAGCTCATCTCTGGGGCCAACGTCCTGACTTTC.